This T cell receptor beta chain originates from a study of cytomegalovirus exposure and HLA in healthy donors listed by TCRdb under 2017. Notes on the research overall: In an earlier analysis of 550 to 750 of the donors, approximately 260 Gb of sequence data and some 120 million unique TCR beta sequences from roughly 190 million T cells were reported. To study patterns of TCR occurrence, a later analysis re-analyzed previously published TCR beta repertoires from 700 or so donors and added high-resolution HLA genotyping. Every repertoire in the discovery cohort had been generated on one and the same sequencing platform. Class I and class II HLA loci were covered by the typing at four-digit resolution. To predict cytomegalovirus infection status, the study brought together high-throughput TCR immunosequencing, statistical association of individual TCRs with disease status, and machine learning. The study aimed to test whether cataloging public T cell receptors could reveal signatures of past pathogen exposure. Of the roughly 390 genotyped donors, 65% to 90% were placed in the genetic ancestry cluster associated with self-reported Caucasian donors. Donor age, sex, ethnicity and CMV serostatus were compiled together with the repertoire data. Typing coverage varied by locus: about 620-640 donors for A, B, C, DRB1 and DQB1; more than 500 for DQA1; about 590 for DPA1; more than 450 for DPB1. Among 350 to 400 genotyped donors of the cohort, an average of roughly 240,000 unique TCR beta nucleotide sequences were sequenced per donor, 15% to 20% of them non-productive. A separate validation cohort of over a hundred different subjects was used in addition to the 666-subject first cohort. The study used immunosequencing to profile the T cell repertoires of approximately 690 subjects and linked those repertoires to cytomegalovirus serostatus. Because of strong linkage in the cohort, five DR-DQ haplotypes were treated as single units for association and clustering. A later genetic analysis took genome-wide SNP genotypes for about 55% of the 666 donors and used that subset as a discovery cohort. In an earlier analysis of 500 to 650 of the donors, high-throughput TCR beta sequencing was used to judge whether each TCR beta V gene segment behaved as functional or pseudogenic. An early release that covered fewer than 800 HLA-typed donors contained about 290 gigabases of sequencing data and around 80 million unique TCR sequences. In the later analysis, no new phenotypic data were used to find candidate immune exposures; instead, reliance was placed on TCR beta sequences and their occurrence across donors.

Receptor amplification or capture employed the immunoSEQ multiplex PCR assay. A mixture of 60 forward primers for TCR Vbeta segments and 13 reverse primers for TCR Jbeta segments was used in the multiplex PCR. A multiplex PCR assay on genomic DNA amplified the CDR3 region of rearranged TCR beta genes. On the Illumina HiSeq System, the amplified TCR beta libraries were sequenced as 87-base-pair reads. The authors' analysis ran thus. A later analysis counted about 80 million unique TCR beta chains across the 666 repertoires, and 10 million to 11 million of these chains were shared by at least two donors. Raw reads were error-corrected and collapsed into unique sequences by a nearest-neighbor algorithm in which closely related sequences were merged to remove PCR and sequencing errors. CDR3 sequences were aligned to IMGT reference sequences to assign V, D and J gene segments. For a sequence to be retained, a match of at least six nucleotides to both a V gene segment and a J gene segment was required. Rearrangements were classified as productive when the CDR3 lacked stop codons and remained in frame with V and J, and all other rearrangements were classified as non-productive. CDR3 was defined according to IMGT convention as the region running from the second conserved V-encoded cysteine to the conserved J-encoded phenylalanine. The earlier analysis of approximately 590 of the donors excluded any sequence lacking an unambiguous match to a single V gene segment. In an earlier analysis of 500 to 750 of the donors, V segments were called functional above 56.7% productive rearrangements and were called segregating when the between-donor standard deviation exceeded 5%. A statistical classification framework was built for diagnosing cytomegalovirus status from the catalog of TCR beta chain sequences. In a later analysis, TCR nucleotide sequences were compared against IMGT/GENE-DB human TR gene sequences so that V and J genes could be assigned. In a later analysis, CDR3 sequences and most-parsimonious VDJ recombination scenarios were assigned using the TCRdist pipeline. A later analysis defined each TCR beta chain by its CDR3 amino acid sequence plus V-gene family, and excluded reads lacking a unique V-gene family. To address suspected cross-contamination and a sequencing artifact, a later analysis removed 592 highly shared, low-generation-probability nucleotide sequences. For each public chain, a later analysis derived a clonal expansion index from normalized ranks of inferred template counts within each repertoire. In a later analysis, generation probabilities were computed with a VDJ recombination model fitted to out-of-frame rearrangements, and the resulting probabilities were checked against IGoR. Hypergeometric tests were used in a later analysis to score TCR-TCR, TCR-HLA and TCR-CMV co-occurrence, with a repertoire-size bias correction applied to the TCR pairs. A later analysis estimated false discovery rates by permuting HLA or CMV assignments 20 times. In a later analysis, co-occurring TCRs were grouped using DBSCAN, with TCRdist sequence similarity added in when clustering inside HLA-allele-positive subsets. Repertoires with fewer than 30,000 or more than 120,000 public chains were left out of co-occurrence clustering, as were several repertoires with anomalous nucleotide sharing. This is the immuneACCESS table as TCRdb keeps it, with only in-frame sequences that have V and J called. A part of the clones is gone; compared with another copy, unresolved V genes explain less than half, and the rest is unexplained. D and trimming were read from the DNA, whereas the V and J calls and clone size are those reported in that table. The sample table on file contains approximately 150,000 clones. The top ten hold about 2.2% of the sample.

The paper as a whole reports these results and caveats: Specific HLA alleles were associated with around 18,000 TCR beta sequences at a false discovery rate of 0.05 in a later analysis. In vitro tests confirmed that a few of the cytomegalovirus-associated TCR beta chains recognize cytomegalovirus antigens. Only TCR beta chains were sequenced in this cohort, and the absence of alpha or paired-chain data limited detectable features. Assigning TCR associations to individual alleles was difficult when HLA alleles, especially DR and DQ, strongly co-occurred. The presence/absence analyses assumed that sequencing depth was roughly uniform across donors, and that assumption may not be true. It was suggested by the authors that the approach could potentially be generalized to other disease states and immunological phenotypes. A total of some 180 TCR beta chains were listed by the study as associated with cytomegalovirus. A later analysis found that TCR association rates varied across HLA loci, with DRB1 alleles showing the most associated TCRs and HLA-C alleles the fewest. While some public TCRs were present in many individuals, most TCR sequences turned up only very rarely across donors. According to a later analysis, parvovirus B19, influenza, CMV and Epstein-Barr virus appeared linked to several top co-occurrence clusters. A further reported finding was that TCR beta sequences accurately predicted the HLA-A and HLA-B alleles for most subjects in the first cohort. V-gene and J-gene trimming of TCR beta chains was associated with a missense DCLRE1C variant in a later genetic analysis, and the association was replicated in an independent cohort. Broadly in line with IMGT annotations, most TCR beta V segments showed up in productive rearrangements about 87% or about 30% of the time in an earlier analysis of under 700 of the donors. The earlier analysis of 587 of the donors excluded 15 to 20 rarely observed V segments, including chromosome 9 orphons, because counts were too low. The classifier was reported to diagnose cytomegalovirus status with high specificity and sensitivity in both the original and validation cohorts. For the cohort, immune exposure information was limited to CMV serostatus. Because HLA typing was unavailable for some donors at each locus, only the typed subset was used in association tests. The 87-base-pair reads could not distinguish some IMGT-functional V segments, including TRBV6-2 and TRBV6-3, so those segments were excluded. A later analysis found that HLA-associated TCR beta chains were more clonally expanded and had lower generation probabilities than equally common non-associated chains. Correlated functional status among segregating V segments might be attributable to linkage disequilibrium, but an unknown experimental factor could not be ruled out. According to a later analysis, most CMV-associated TCR beta chains appeared to be HLA-restricted, and the HLA associations seemed to be driven largely by CMV exposure. In a later genetic analysis, fewer N-insertions in productive TCRs were reported among donors in an Asian-associated ancestry cluster than the roughly 700-donor mean. The sequencing pipeline was judged likely to have produced a cluster of highly shared sequence variants as a technical artifact.

The CDR1 and CDR2 encoded by the germline V gene are LGHNA and YNFKEQ. From the cysteine through the phenylalanine, the CDR3 covers 17 amino acids. The DNA shown is the 51-base CDR3, in frame from base 1. Relative to germline, V is 0 bases shorter and J is 4 bases shorter, with 17 bases between their ends. For this clone: Its binding antigen is unknown.

The cohort was made up of around 720 healthy bone marrow donors. Cohort members were all nominally healthy when sampled, although unrecorded immune exposures were likely present. The donor was CMV seronegative and was included in the group of hundreds of seronegative cohort members. Every donor gave a peripheral blood sample, and the peripheral blood mononuclear cells from that sample were used for TCR beta sequencing. Genomic DNA was extracted from the blood cell samples with the Qiagen DNeasy Blood Extraction Kit. The sequence joins TRBV4-2 to TRBJ2-3; the D segment could be TRBD1, given 7 matching bases. The clonotype comes from a woman between 18 and 29 years old in good health and CMV-seronegative. The sample comprised PBMCs. The DNA is TGTGCCAGCAGCCAAGAGTCGGTCGGAGGGGGCGCAGATACGCAGTATTTT. This yields the protein CASSQESVGGGADTQYF.